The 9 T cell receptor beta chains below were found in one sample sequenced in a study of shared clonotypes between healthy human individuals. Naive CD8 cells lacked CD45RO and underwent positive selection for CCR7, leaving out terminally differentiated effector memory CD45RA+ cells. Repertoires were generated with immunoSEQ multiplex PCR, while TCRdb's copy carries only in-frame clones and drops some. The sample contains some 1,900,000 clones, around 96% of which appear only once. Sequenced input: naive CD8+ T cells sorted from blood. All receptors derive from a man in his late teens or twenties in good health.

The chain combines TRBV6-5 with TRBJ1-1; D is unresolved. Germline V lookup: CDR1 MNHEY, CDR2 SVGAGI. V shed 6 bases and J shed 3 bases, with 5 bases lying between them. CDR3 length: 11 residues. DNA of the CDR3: TGTGCCAGCAGGGGGTACACTGAAGCTTTCTTT. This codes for CASRGYTEAFF.

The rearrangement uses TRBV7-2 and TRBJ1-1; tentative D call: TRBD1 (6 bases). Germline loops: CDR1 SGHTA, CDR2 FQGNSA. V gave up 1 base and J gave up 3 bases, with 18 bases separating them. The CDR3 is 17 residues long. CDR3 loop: CASSLGNPGEGYTEAFF. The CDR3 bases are TGTGCCAGCAGCTTAGGCAACCCAGGGGAGGGATACACTGAAGCTTTCTTT. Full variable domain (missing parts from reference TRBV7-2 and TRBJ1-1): GAGVSQSPSNKVTEKGKDVELRCDPISGHTALYWYRQSLGQGLEFLIYFQGNSAPDKSGLPSDRFSAERTGGSVSTLTIQRTQQEDSAVYLCASSLGNPGEGYTEAFFGQGTRLTVV.

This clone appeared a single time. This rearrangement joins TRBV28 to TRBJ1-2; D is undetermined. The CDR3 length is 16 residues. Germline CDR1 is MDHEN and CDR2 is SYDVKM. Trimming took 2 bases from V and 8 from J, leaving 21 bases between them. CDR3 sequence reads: CASSLGADLKSGGYTF. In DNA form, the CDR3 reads TGTGCCAGCAGTTTAGGAGCCGACCTCAAATCTGGGGGCTACACCTTC.

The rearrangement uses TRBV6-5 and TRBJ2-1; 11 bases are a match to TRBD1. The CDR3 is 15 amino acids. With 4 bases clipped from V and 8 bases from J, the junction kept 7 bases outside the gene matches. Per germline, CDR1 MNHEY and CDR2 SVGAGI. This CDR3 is CASSSDRGRAHEQFF. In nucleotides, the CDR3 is TGTGCCAGCAGTTCGGACAGGGGGCGCGCCCATGAGCAGTTCTTC.

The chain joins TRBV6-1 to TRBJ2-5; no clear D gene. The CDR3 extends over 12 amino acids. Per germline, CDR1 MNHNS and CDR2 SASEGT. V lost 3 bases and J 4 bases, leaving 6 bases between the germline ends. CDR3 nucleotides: TGTGCCAGCAGTGATGATAGAGAGACCCAGTACTTC. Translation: CASSDDRETQYF.

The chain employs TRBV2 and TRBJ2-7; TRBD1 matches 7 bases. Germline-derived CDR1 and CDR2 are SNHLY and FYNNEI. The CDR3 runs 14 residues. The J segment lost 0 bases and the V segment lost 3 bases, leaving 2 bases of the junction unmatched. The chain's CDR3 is CASSDGDSSYEQYF. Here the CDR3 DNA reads TGTGCCAGCAGTGACGGGGACAGCTCCTACGAGCAGTACTTC. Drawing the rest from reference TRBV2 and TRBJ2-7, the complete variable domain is EPEVTQTPSHQVTQMGQEVILRCVPISNHLYFYWYRQILGQKVEFLVSFYNNEISEKSEIFDDQFSVERPDGSNFTLKIRSTKLEDSAMYFCASSDGDSSYEQYFGPGTRLTVT.

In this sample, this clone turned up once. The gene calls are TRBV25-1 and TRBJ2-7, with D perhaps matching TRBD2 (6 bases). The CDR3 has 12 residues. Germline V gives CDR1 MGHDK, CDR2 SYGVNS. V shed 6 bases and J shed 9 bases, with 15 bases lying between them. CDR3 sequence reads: CASSLQAGPQYF. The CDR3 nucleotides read TGTGCCAGCAGCTTACAGGCGGGGCCGCAGTACTTC.

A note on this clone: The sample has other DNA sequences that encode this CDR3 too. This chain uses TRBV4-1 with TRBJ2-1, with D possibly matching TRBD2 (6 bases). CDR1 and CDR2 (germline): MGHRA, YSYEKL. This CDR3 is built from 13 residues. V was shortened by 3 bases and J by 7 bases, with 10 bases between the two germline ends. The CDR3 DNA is TGCGCCAGCAGCCACGTTGGGGGGAATGAGCAGTTCTTC. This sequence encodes CASSHVGGNEQFF.

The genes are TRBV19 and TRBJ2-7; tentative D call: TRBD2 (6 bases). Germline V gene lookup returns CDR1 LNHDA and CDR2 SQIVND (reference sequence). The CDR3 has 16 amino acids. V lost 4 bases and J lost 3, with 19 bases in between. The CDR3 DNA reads TGTGCCAGTAGTACCTCATCGGGACTTCGATACTACGAGCAGTACTTC. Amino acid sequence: CASSTSSGLRYYEQYF.